The 21 T cell receptor beta chains in this list originate from one sample, sequenced in a study of cytomegalovirus exposure and HLA in healthy donors. With 60 Vbeta and 13 Jbeta primers, the PCR was carried out. Profiling relied on immunoSEQ multiplex PCR, and the TCRdb table lists in-frame clones only, not all of them. The sample shows roughly 150,000 clones, 82% of them seen only once. Material for sequencing was PBMCs. These receptor sequences come from a man aged 25-45 years in good health and CMV-seropositive.

This rearrangement joins TRBV19 to TRBJ2-7, with 8 bases that match TRBD1. CDR1 is LNHDA and CDR2 is SQIVND in the germline V gene (reference sequence). Losses at the gene ends were 8 bases for V and 1 base for J; bases not matched to a gene: 10. CDR3 size: 15 residues. CDR3 sequence: CASGKYRTGSYEQYF. The CDR3 DNA follows: TGTGCCAGTGGAAAATATAGGACAGGGTCCTACGAGCAGTACTTC.

The chain links TRBV18 to TRBJ2-7; TRBD1 agrees at 10 bases. J lost 3 bases, V lost 3 bases, and 2 bases had no gene match. From germline, CDR1 is KGHSH and CDR2 LQKENI. CDR3 length equals 14 residues. The CDR3 DNA reads as TGTGCCAGCTCACCTAGGGACAGGGGCTACGAGCAGTACTTC. It yields the protein CASSPRDRGYEQYF.

This clone was picked up one time. V is TRBV5-1 and J is TRBJ2-5; 9 bases agree with TRBD2. The CDR3 is 14 amino acids. Germline values: CDR1 SGHRS, CDR2 YFSETQ. Trimming removed 5 bases from V and 5 bases from J; junction bases left unmatched: 7. The CDR3 DNA reads as TGCGCCAGCAGTAGCGGGAGAGGAGGGGAGACCCAGTACTTC. Amino acids: CASSSGRGGETQYF.

CDR3 nucleotide sequence: TGTGCCAGCAGTGAACCTAGCGGGAGGGCCGGGCTCACAGATACGCAGTATTTT. Encoded protein: CASSEPSGRAGLTDTQYF. The chain couples TRBV2 to TRBJ2-3, with 12 bases aligning to TRBD2. The CDR3 length is 18 residues. V lost 2 bases to trimming and J lost 2 bases; unmatched junction nucleotides: 8. Germline CDR1 reads SNHLY; CDR2 reads FYNNEI.

The rearrangement uses TRBV11-2 and TRBJ2-7; D is uncertain. The CDR3 is 16 residues long. The germline CDR1 and CDR2 sequences are SGHAT and FQNNGV. V gave up 2 bases and J gave up 3 bases, with 17 bases separating them. CDR3 sequence (DNA): TGTGCCAGCAGCTTAAATCAGAGAGGTGGGTTCTACGAGCAGTACTTC. Translation gives CASSLNQRGGFYEQYF.

The rearrangement uses TRBV28 and TRBJ1-1, with TRBD1 as a possible D gene (5 bases). V lost 5 bases to trimming and J lost 1 base, with 14 bases between them. CDR3 length equals 15 residues. Germline V gene sequence: CDR1 MDHEN, CDR2 SYDVKM. The DNA for the CDR3 is TGTGCCAGCAGTGCTCCTGACAGAGGGAACACTGAAGCTTTCTTT. This gives the protein CASSAPDRGNTEAFF.

This clone has a handful of counts. The chain combines TRBV11-2 with TRBJ2-5; tentative D call: TRBD1 (6 bases). The CDR3 extends over 16 amino acids. CDR1 is SGHAT, CDR2 FQNNGV, per germline. With 4 bases removed from V and 3 bases from J, the gap between germline ends came to 18 bases. The CDR3 here is CASSSKTGWTEETQYF. The CDR3 DNA sequence: TGTGCCAGCAGCTCGAAGACAGGTTGGACTGAAGAGACCCAGTACTTC. The complete variable domain, with remaining parts taken from reference TRBV11-2 and TRBJ2-5, reads EAGVAQSPRYKIIEKRQSVAFWCNPISGHATLYWYQQILGQGPKLLIQFQNNGVVDDSQLPKDRFSAERLKGVDSTLKIQPAKLEDSAVYLCASSSKTGWTEETQYFGPGTRLLVL.

This chain links TRBV9 with TRBJ2-3; D call uncertain. The germline V gene encodes CDR1 SGDLS and CDR2 YYNGEE. The CDR3 covers 13 residues. Between the trimmed V and J ends, which lost 3 bases and 5 bases, there was a span of 10 bases. The CDR3 region has the DNA TGTGCCAGCAGCGCCCCCCCCGGAGATACGCAGTATTTT. This codes for CASSAPPGDTQYF. The variable domain in full, with the rest retrieved from reference TRBV9 and TRBJ2-3, is DSGVTQTPKHLITATGQRVTLRCSPRSGDLSVYWYQQSLDQGLQFLIQYYNGEERAKGNILERFSAQQFPDLHSELNLSSLELGDSALYFCASSAPPGDTQYFGPGTRLTVL.

This clone has just one count. The rearrangement joins TRBV19 to TRBJ2-6; D is ambiguous. The CDR3 length is 13 residues. CDR1 LNHDA and CDR2 SQIVND come from the germline V gene (reference sequence). Trimming stripped 8 bases from V and 0 bases from J, with 5 bases between. CDR3 DNA sequence: TGTGCCAGTTCTAACTCTGGGGCCAACGTCCTGACTTTC. This gives the protein CASSNSGANVLTF.

The chain has TRBV2 and TRBJ2-3; D unclear. This CDR3 is built from 14 residues. Germline V gene lookup returns CDR1 SNHLY and CDR2 FYNNEI. V lost 8 bases to trimming and J lost 2 bases, with 14 bases between them. The CDR3 sequence: CASAISSPTDTQYF. The CDR3 coding sequence is TGTGCCAGCGCAATTAGCTCCCCCACAGATACGCAGTATTTT.

This rearrangement joins TRBV29-1 to TRBJ2-5, with 11 bases fitting TRBD2. The CDR3 sequence is 15 residues long. Germline CDR1 is SQVTM and CDR2 is ANQGSEA. V shed 6 bases, J shed 1 base, and the junction held 7 bases outside the gene matches. CDR3 residues: CSVGRTSGFQETQYF. The CDR3 region has the DNA TGCAGCGTGGGTAGGACTAGCGGGTTCCAAGAGACCCAGTACTTC. Together with reference TRBV29-1 and TRBJ2-5, the CDR3 gives the full variable domain: SAVISQKPSRDICQRGTSLTIQCQVDSQVTMMFWYRQQPGQSLTLIATANQGSEATYESGFVIDKFPISRPNLTFSTLTVSNMSPEDSSIYLCSVGRTSGFQETQYFGPGTRLLVL.

For the CDR3, the DNA is TGTGCCAGCAGTAGGACTAGCGGGACGACTGGGGCCAACGTCCTGACTTTC. Residues: CASSRTSGTTGANVLTF. V gene TRBV27 combines with J gene TRBJ2-6; 12 nucleotides line up with TRBD2. Germline CDR1 MNHEY, CDR2 SMNVEV (reference sequence). The CDR3 length is 17 residues. The ends lost 5 bases at V and 2 bases at J; junction bases unmatched: 4.

V usage is TRBV6-5 and J usage is TRBJ2-7, with D perhaps matching TRBD1 (5 bases). CDR1 and CDR2 (germline): MNHEY, SVGAGI. The CDR3 loop spans 12 amino acids. V lost 11 bases and J 2 bases, leaving 13 bases between the germline ends. The CDR3 DNA reads as TGTGCCCGTGGTACAGGAACCTACGAGCAGTACTTC. Encoded protein: CARGTGTYEQYF.

As to this clone: Other DNA sequences in this specimen translate into the identical CDR3. The chain joins TRBV7-2 to TRBJ2-7; D may be TRBD1 (6 bases). Trimming shortened V by 3 bases and J by 6 bases, and 15 bases separated the two germline ends. Germline CDR1 and CDR2: SGHTA and FQGNSA. This CDR3 region has 14 residues. In DNA form, the CDR3 reads TGTGCCAGCAGCTTTCAGGGGCAGGGTCTCGAGCAGTACTTC. It yields the protein CASSFQGQGLEQYF.

CDR3 sequence reads: CASSLYLAGVGEQYF. The DNA of the CDR3 is TGTGCCAGCAGCTTGTATCTAGCGGGAGTAGGTGAGCAGTACTTC. The V call is TRBV13, the J call TRBJ2-7; 10 positions agree with TRBD2. CDR3 length: 15 amino acids. J lost 7 bases, V lost 3 bases, and 9 bases had no gene match. Germline V gene lookup returns CDR1 PRHDT and CDR2 FYEKMQ (reference sequence).

The chain combines TRBV28 with TRBJ1-6; the match to TRBD1 covers 8 bases. The CDR3 covers 14 residues. Germline V gives CDR1 MDHEN, CDR2 SYDVKM. Trimming removed 6 bases from V and 9 bases from J; junction bases left unmatched: 7. As DNA, the CDR3 is TGTGCCAGCAGCGGGACAGGCCTTATTTCACCCCTCCACTTT. This encodes CASSGTGLISPLHF.

The chain joins TRBV14 to TRBJ2-5, with a possible D match to TRBD2 (5 bases). The CDR3 covers 15 residues. Germline V gives CDR1 SGHDN, CDR2 FVKESK. The ends were cut back, 1 base at V and 3 bases at J, with 12 bases in the middle. The CDR3 DNA follows: TGTGCCAGCAGCCAAGTTCTGGGAGTCGAAGAGACCCAGTACTTC. This codes for CASSQVLGVEETQYF. The full variable domain, rest sourced from reference TRBV14 and TRBJ2-5, is EAGVTQFPSHSVIEKGQTVTLRCDPISGHDNLYWYRRVMGKEIKFLLHFVKESKQDESGMPNNRFLAERTGGTYSTLKVQPAELEDSGVYFCASSQVLGVEETQYFGPGTRLLVL.

The J gene is TRBJ1-5, the V gene TRBV28, with D possibly TRBD1 on 6 matching bases. Trimming stripped 6 bases from V and 2 bases from J, with 17 bases between. This CDR3 comprises 16 residues. CDR1 is MDHEN and CDR2 is SYDVKM in the germline V gene. The CDR3 here is CASSTTDSGGNQPQHF. The CDR3, as DNA: TGTGCCAGCAGCACGACAGATTCAGGGGGCAATCAGCCCCAGCATTTT.

The chain uses TRBV28 and TRBJ1-1; 7 nucleotides agree with TRBD1. Germline V gives CDR1 MDHEN, CDR2 SYDVKM. The CDR3 is made up of 14 amino acids. V trimming: 4 bases; J trimming: 4 bases; junction bases outside the gene matches: 6. CDR3 sequence reads: CASSSPGQSTEAFF. Written as DNA, the CDR3 is TGTGCCAGCAGTTCACCGGGACAGAGCACTGAAGCTTTCTTT.

V and J are TRBV30 and TRBJ1-2; D unresolved. This CDR3 comprises 13 residues. V was pared by 2 bases and J by 2 bases, with 9 bases between. Germline V lookup: CDR1 GTSNPN, CDR2 SVGIG (reference sequence). CDR3 sequence: CAWSSLRNYGYTF. The DNA for the CDR3 is TGTGCCTGGAGTTCTTTGAGGAACTATGGCTACACCTTC.

This chain connects TRBV6-1 to TRBJ1-2; no definite D call. Per the germline V gene, CDR1 is MNHNS and CDR2 is SASEGT. Trimming removed 3 bases from V and 0 bases from J, with 17 bases in between. CDR3 size: 17 residues. The CDR3 DNA reads TGTGCCAGCAGTGAGGGCGTCGGGGATGAGGCTAACTATGGCTACACCTTC. This codes for CASSEGVGDEANYGYTF.